The clone carrying this T cell receptor beta chain was seen at least ten times. What it binds is not known. TCRdb used MiXCR to reprocess the 5' RACE reads, holding one entry per CDR3 protein. The sample records approximately 250,000 distinct CDR3 sequences, 6.5% being singletons. The CDR3 sequence is 15 residues long. Trimming left V 5 bases short and J 8 bases short, with 21 bases between. Germline V CDR1 and CDR2: SEHNR, FQNEAQ (reference sequence). The sample comes from a study of identical twins. Overall study findings and caveats: There was more out-of-frame TCR alpha sharing in monozygotic twins than models estimated.

These records were also assigned to another study, of T cells expressing NK-cell markers.

The source material was CD8+ T cells sorted from blood. This TCR was sampled from a woman in her late teens or twenties in good health. The chain uses TRBV7-9 and TRBJ2-5; D possibly matches TRBD1 or TRBD2 (5 bases each). This CDR3 reads CASSNDERDGETQYF. CDR3 DNA sequence: TGTGCCAGCAGCAACGACGAAAGGGACGGCGAAACCCAGTACTTC.